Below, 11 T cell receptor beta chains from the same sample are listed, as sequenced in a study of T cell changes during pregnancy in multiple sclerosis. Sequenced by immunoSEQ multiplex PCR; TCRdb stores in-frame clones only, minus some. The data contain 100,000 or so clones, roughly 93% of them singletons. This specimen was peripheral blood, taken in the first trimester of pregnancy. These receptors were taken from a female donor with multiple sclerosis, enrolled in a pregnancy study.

The CDR3 DNA reads TGTGCCAGCAGCTTGGGGGGTTCAGGAAACACCATATATTTT. Amino acids: CASSLGGSGNTIYF. This chain links TRBV7-2 with TRBJ1-3, with D possibly being TRBD1 (5 bases). This CDR3 contains 14 residues. The V end lost 3 bases, the J end lost 4 bases, and 10 bases lay between the germline ends. Germline CDR1 and CDR2: SGHTA and FQGNSA.

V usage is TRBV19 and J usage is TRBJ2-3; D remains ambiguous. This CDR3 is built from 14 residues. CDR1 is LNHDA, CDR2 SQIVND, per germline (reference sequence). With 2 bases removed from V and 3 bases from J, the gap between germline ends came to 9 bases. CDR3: CASSIRLGTDTQYF. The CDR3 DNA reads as TGTGCCAGTAGTATAAGGCTAGGTACAGATACGCAGTATTTT. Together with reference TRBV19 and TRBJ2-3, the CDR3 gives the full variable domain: DGGITQSPKYLFRKEGQNVTLSCEQNLNHDAMYWYRQDPGQGLRLIYYSQIVNDFQKGDIAEGYSVSREKKESFPLTVTSAQKNPTAFYLCASSIRLGTDTQYFGPGTRLTVL.

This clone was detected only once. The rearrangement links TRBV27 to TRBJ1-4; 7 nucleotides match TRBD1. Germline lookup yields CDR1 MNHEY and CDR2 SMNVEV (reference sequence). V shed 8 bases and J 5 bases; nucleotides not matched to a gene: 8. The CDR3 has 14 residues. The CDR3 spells CASAQQGRNEKLFF. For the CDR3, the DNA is TGTGCCAGCGCACAACAGGGGAGAAATGAAAAACTGTTTTTT.

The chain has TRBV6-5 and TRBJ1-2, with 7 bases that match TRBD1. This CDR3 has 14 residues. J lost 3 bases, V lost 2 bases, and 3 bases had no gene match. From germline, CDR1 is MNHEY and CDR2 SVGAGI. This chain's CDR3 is CASSYHGTDYGYTF. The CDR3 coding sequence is TGTGCCAGCAGTTACCACGGGACAGACTATGGCTACACCTTC.

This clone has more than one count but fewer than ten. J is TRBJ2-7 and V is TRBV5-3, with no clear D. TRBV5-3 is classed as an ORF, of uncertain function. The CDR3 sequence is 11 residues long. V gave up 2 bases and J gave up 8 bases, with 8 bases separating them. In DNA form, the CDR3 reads TGTGCCAGAAGCTTATCTAATAAGCAGTACTTC. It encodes CARSLSNKQYF.

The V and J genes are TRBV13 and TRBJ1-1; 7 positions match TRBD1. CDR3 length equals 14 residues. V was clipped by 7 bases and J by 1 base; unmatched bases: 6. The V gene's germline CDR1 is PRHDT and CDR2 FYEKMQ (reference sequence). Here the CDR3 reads CASIVTGANTEAFF. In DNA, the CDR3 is TGTGCCAGCATTGTCACAGGGGCGAACACTGAAGCTTTCTTT.

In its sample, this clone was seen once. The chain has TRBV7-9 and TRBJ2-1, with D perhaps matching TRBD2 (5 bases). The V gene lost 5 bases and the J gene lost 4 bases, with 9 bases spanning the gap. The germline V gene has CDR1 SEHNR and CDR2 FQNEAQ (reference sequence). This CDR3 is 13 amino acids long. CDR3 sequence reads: CASSTGVYNEQFF. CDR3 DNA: TGTGCCAGCAGCACCGGGGTATACAATGAGCAGTTCTTC.

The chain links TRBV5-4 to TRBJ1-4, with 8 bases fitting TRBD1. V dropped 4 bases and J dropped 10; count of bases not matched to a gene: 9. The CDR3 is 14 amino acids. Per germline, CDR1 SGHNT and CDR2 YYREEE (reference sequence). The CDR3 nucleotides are TGTGCCAGCAGCGTCGACAGGGGAGGCGGAAAACTGTTTTTT. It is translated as CASSVDRGGGKLFF.

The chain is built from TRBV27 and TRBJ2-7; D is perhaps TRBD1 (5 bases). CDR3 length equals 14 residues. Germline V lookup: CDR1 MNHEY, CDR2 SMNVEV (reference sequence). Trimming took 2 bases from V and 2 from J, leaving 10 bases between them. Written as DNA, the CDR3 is TGTGCCAGCAGTTTAGGCGGCAGGGCCTACGAGCAGTACTTC. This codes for CASSLGGRAYEQYF.

This CDR3 reads CASSFGARGYEQYF. CDR3 nucleotide sequence: TGTGCCAGCAGCTTTGGGGCCAGGGGGTACGAGCAGTACTTC. V gene TRBV11-2 combines with J gene TRBJ2-7; 7 nucleotides line up with TRBD1. CDR1 and CDR2 (germline): SGHAT, FQNNGV. The CDR3 totals 14 residues. V was clipped by 3 bases and J by 4 bases; unmatched bases: 6.

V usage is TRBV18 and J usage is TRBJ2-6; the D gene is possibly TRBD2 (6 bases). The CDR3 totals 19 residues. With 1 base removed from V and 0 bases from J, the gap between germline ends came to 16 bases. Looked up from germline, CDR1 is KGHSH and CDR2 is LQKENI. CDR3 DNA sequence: TGTGCCAGCTCACCACGGCGGGACGTAGGAATCTCTGGGGCCAACGTCCTGACTTTC. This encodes CASSPRRDVGISGANVLTF.